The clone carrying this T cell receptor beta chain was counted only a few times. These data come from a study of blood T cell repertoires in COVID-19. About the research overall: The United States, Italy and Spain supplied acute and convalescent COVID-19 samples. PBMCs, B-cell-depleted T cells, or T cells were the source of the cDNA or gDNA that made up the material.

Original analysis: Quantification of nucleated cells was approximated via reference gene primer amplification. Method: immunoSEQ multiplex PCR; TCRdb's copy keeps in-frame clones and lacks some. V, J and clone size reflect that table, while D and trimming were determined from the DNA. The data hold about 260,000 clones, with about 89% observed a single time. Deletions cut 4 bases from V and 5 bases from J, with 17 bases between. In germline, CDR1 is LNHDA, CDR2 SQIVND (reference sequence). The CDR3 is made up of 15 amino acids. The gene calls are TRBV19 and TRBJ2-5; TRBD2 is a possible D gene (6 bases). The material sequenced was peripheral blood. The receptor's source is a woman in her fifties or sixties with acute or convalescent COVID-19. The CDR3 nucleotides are TGTGCCAGTAGTAATGGAGGGCCGGGGAGGGAGACCCAGTACTTC. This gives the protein CASSNGGPGRETQYF.